The 13 T cell receptor beta chains listed next were all sequenced from one sample in a study of control samples from healthy donors and cancer patients. Clones were sequenced by immunoSEQ multiplex PCR, and TCRdb holds only the in-frame ones, with some missing. Of more than 95,000 clones detected, more than 75% appear once; the ten largest clones hold about 2.7%. Sequencing was carried out using blood. All receptors derive from a man in his fifties or sixties in good health.

V gene TRBV2 combines with J gene TRBJ1-1, with D maybe TRBD1 (6 bases). V lost 6 bases, J lost 9 bases, and 11 bases lay in between. The germline CDR1 and CDR2 sequences are SNHLY and FYNNEI. The CDR3 runs 11 residues. The CDR3 reads CASRSDRKAFF. Here the CDR3 DNA reads TGTGCCAGCAGGAGCGACAGGAAAGCTTTCTTT.

V is TRBV6-5 and J is TRBJ1-2; D not resolved. This CDR3 region has 12 residues. Germline V gene lookup returns CDR1 MNHEY and CDR2 SVGAGI. The V end was cut by 5 bases, the J end by 4 bases, with 8 bases between. The DNA of the CDR3 is TGTGCCAGCAGTACTCGGGGCTATGGCTACACCTTC. Amino acids: CASSTRGYGYTF.

In DNA, the CDR3 is TGTGCCAGCTCGGGAGGGGTTTCACCCCTCCACTTT. Amino acid sequence: CASSGGVSPLHF. The chain couples TRBV19 to TRBJ1-6; TRBD1 is a possible D gene (5 bases). The CDR3 consists of 12 residues. CDR1 is LNHDA and CDR2 is SQIVND in the germline V gene (reference sequence). Trimming removed 9 bases from V and 9 bases from J, with 12 bases in between.

The V call is TRBV16, the J call TRBJ1-5, with D hard to call. V shed 4 bases and J shed 4 bases, with 8 bases lying between them. The CDR3 has 13 residues. Germline V gene data show CDR1 as KGHSY and CDR2 as FQNENV. This CDR3 is CASSPSLNQPQHF. The CDR3 nucleotides are TGTGCCAGCAGCCCCAGTCTTAATCAGCCCCAGCATTTT.

The chain uses TRBV5-8 and TRBJ2-2, with D uncertain. CDR1 is SGHTS and CDR2 is YDEGEE in the germline V gene. The CDR3 sequence is 15 residues long. The V end lost 1 base, the J end lost 2 bases, and 9 bases lay between the germline ends. The CDR3 spells CASSLKGQNTGELFF. The CDR3 DNA reads as TGTGCCAGCAGCTTGAAGGGTCAAAACACCGGGGAGCTGTTTTTT.

V and J are TRBV15 and TRBJ2-3; D remains unclear. Trimming cost V 0 bases and J 2 bases, with 6 bases left between them. Germline-derived CDR1 and CDR2 are LNHNV and YYDKDF (reference sequence). This CDR3 has 14 amino acids. CDR3 bases: TGTGCCACCAGCAGAGACCTCTCCACAGATACGCAGTATTTT. Translation gives CATSRDLSTDTQYF.

The chain joins TRBV19 to TRBJ2-3; a weak D match, TRBD2 (6 bases). In germline, CDR1 is LNHDA, CDR2 SQIVND (reference sequence). The CDR3 consists of 14 residues. Trimming left V 6 bases short and J 0 bases short, with 10 bases between. CDR3 coding DNA: TGTGCCAGTAGCTCCGGGACTAGCACAGATACGCAGTATTTT. This sequence encodes CASSSGTSTDTQYF.

The V and J genes are TRBV27 and TRBJ1-5, with 9 positions matching TRBD1. The CDR3 totals 15 residues. V lost 4 bases, J lost 4 bases, and 5 bases stayed unmatched. Germline V CDR1 and CDR2: MNHEY, SMNVEV (reference sequence). DNA of the CDR3: TGTGCCAGCAGTTACACCGGGACAGGGAATCAGCCCCAGCATTTT. Its translation: CASSYTGTGNQPQHF.

The chain employs TRBV5-1 and TRBJ1-1; D unresolved. Germline CDR1 is SGHRS and CDR2 is YFSETQ. The CDR3 runs to 14 residues. With 1 base removed from V and 3 bases from J, the gap between germline ends came to 10 bases. The CDR3 bases are TGCGCCAGCAGCTTGACCGCCGGGGACACTGAAGCTTTCTTT. Translation gives CASSLTAGDTEAFF.

This chain connects TRBV28 to TRBJ2-5; 9 bases map to TRBD1. The CDR3 covers 16 residues. V dropped 6 bases and J dropped 4; count of bases not matched to a gene: 12. Germline V lookup: CDR1 MDHEN, CDR2 SYDVKM. This CDR3 is CASSPRGQGGPETQYF. The CDR3 DNA reads TGTGCCAGCAGCCCCCGGGGACAGGGCGGCCCAGAGACCCAGTACTTC.

The chain has TRBV15 and TRBJ1-2; 8 bases line up with TRBD1. Germline lookup yields CDR1 LNHNV and CDR2 YYDKDF (reference sequence). This CDR3 has 15 residues. Trimming at V came to 3 bases and at J to 6 bases, leaving 9 bases not matched to a gene. CDR3 residues: CATSSFTGGRDGYTF. CDR3 sequence (DNA): TGTGCCACCAGCAGCTTTACAGGGGGACGGGATGGCTACACCTTC.

The J gene is TRBJ2-1, the V gene TRBV10-1; 12 bases line up with TRBD2. V shed 5 bases and J 10 bases; nucleotides not matched to a gene: 6. The CDR3 is 14 residues long. Germline V gene data show CDR1 as WNHNN and CDR2 as SYGVQD (reference sequence). CDR3 nucleotides: TGCGCCAGCAGTCCTAGCGGGGGGGCCGGGGAGCAGTTCTTC. Translating gives CASSPSGGAGEQFF.

This chain links TRBV28 with TRBJ1-2, with D perhaps TRBD1 (6 bases). Per germline, CDR1 MDHEN and CDR2 SYDVKM. This CDR3 comprises 12 residues. V lost 6 bases, J lost 4 bases, and 9 bases lay in between. In DNA, the CDR3 is TGTGCCAGCAGGGACAGACTCTATGGCTACACCTTC. This encodes CASRDRLYGYTF.